The 10 T cell receptor beta chains given below trace back to one sample, sequenced in a study of spatial heterogeneity in lung cancer. TCRdb redid the calling of the 5' RACE reads with MiXCR, one entry per CDR3 protein. This sample has over 13,000 distinct CDR3 sequences, with roughly 3.9% found just once. Time point denoted: sample taken at primary tumor resection. The source was normal lung tissue next to the tumor, collected at surgery. These receptors came from a male donor with early-stage non-small cell lung cancer.

Ten or more counts support this clonotype. Because this beta chain is a stray read in a library intended to capture alpha chains, its abundance should not be given much weight. The chain couples TRBV20-1 to TRBJ2-5, with D perhaps matching TRBD1 (5 bases). The CDR3 covers 12 residues. Trimming cost V 6 bases and J 5 bases, with 13 bases left between them. Germline V gives CDR1 DFQATT, CDR2 SNEGSKA (reference sequence). The CDR3 DNA reads as TGCAGTGCCAAGGGGCCGGCGGAGACCCAGTACTTC. This encodes CSAKGPAETQYF.

This clonotype was found many times. This beta chain is an unintended read in a library built for alpha chains; its size means little. The chain recombines TRBV5-1 with TRBJ2-7, with unresolved D. The CDR3 has 13 amino acids. Germline V gives CDR1 SGHRS, CDR2 YFSETQ. Trimming cost V 7 bases and J 0 bases, with 11 bases left between them. CDR3 coding DNA: TGCGCCAGCTCGACAAGGAGCTCCTACGAGCAGTACTTC. The encoded protein is CASSTRSSYEQYF.

This clonotype has ten or more counts. Because the library targeted alpha chains, this beta chain is an off-target read whose size means little. This CDR3 reads CASSYQLTGAGREAQYF. CDR3 nucleotide sequence: TGTGCCAGCAGTTACCAGCTGACAGGAGCCGGAAGGGAGGCCCAGTACTTC. The chain carries TRBV6-2 or TRBV6-3 and TRBJ2-5; the D gene could be TRBD1 or TRBD2 (6 bases each). Trimming cost V 2 bases and J 9 bases, with 25 bases left between them. The CDR3 sequence is 17 residues long. CDR1 MNHEY and CDR2 SVGEGT come from the germline V gene.

This clonotype was observed at least ten times. The size of this beta chain means little, since it is a stray read in a library made for alpha chains. V gene TRBV12-3 or TRBV12-4 combines with J gene TRBJ1-2; maybe TRBD1 (5 bases). The CDR3 length is 14 residues. V was shortened by 6 bases and J by 5 bases, with 16 bases between the two germline ends. CDR3 DNA sequence: TGTGCCAGCAGCCCGGGACCGCAAAATTATGGCTACACCTTC. Its translation: CASSPGPQNYGYTF.

This clonotype was detected ten times or more. Being off target in a library aimed at alpha chains, this beta chain has a size of little meaning. V and J are TRBV12-3 or TRBV12-4 and TRBJ2-7, with D perhaps matching TRBD2 (6 bases). The CDR3 is 15 residues long. Deletions cut 5 bases from V and 0 bases from J, with 14 bases between. The CDR3, as DNA: TGTGCCAGCAGTGTGCAGGCGGGAACCTCCTACGAGCAGTACTTC. It is translated as CASSVQAGTSYEQYF.

This clonotype is termed large. Because the library targeted alpha chains, this beta chain is an off-target read whose size means little. The genes are TRBV4-1 and TRBJ1-4, with 9 bases matching TRBD1. The CDR3 is 13 amino acids. Trimming took 4 bases from V and 7 from J; bases not matched to a gene: 1. Germline-derived CDR1 and CDR2 are MGHRA and YSYEKL. Written as DNA, the CDR3 is TGCGCCAGCAGCCCGGGACAGGGTGAAAAACTGTTTTTT. Protein sequence: CASSPGQGEKLFF.

This clonotype has at least ten counts. As an off-target read in a library built for alpha chains, this beta chain has a frequency of little significance. The chain is built from TRBV6-2 or TRBV6-3 and TRBJ1-5, with a weak D call TRBD1 (5 bases). Looked up from germline, CDR1 is MNHEY and CDR2 is SVGEGT. Trimming stripped 4 bases from V and 4 bases from J, with 11 bases between. CDR3 length: 14 amino acids. Here the CDR3 DNA reads TGTGCCAGCAGTTGGTGGGACCAAAATCAGCCCCAGCATTTT. Amino acid sequence: CASSWWDQNQPQHF.

This clonotype came up many times. This beta chain is an unintended read in a library built for alpha chains; its size means little. As DNA, the CDR3 is TGTGCCTGGAATCAGGGGGGTGAGCAGTTCTTC. This gives the protein CAWNQGGEQFF. The V and J genes are TRBV30 and TRBJ2-1, with TRBD1 as a possible D gene (7 bases). The CDR3 extends over 11 amino acids. CDR1 and CDR2 (germline): GTSNPN, SVGIG (reference sequence). The V gene lost 4 bases and the J gene lost 9 bases, with 10 bases spanning the gap. The whole variable domain, remainder taken from reference TRBV30 and TRBJ2-1, is SQTIHQWPATLVQPVGSPLSLECTVEGTSNPNLYWYRQAAGRGLQLLFYSVGIGQISSEVPQNLSASRPQDRQFILSSKKLLLSDSGFYLCAWNQGGEQFFGPGTRLTVL.

This clonotype appeared many times. This beta chain lies outside the target of a library built for alpha chains; its clone size means little. The V gene is TRBV12-3 or TRBV12-4, the J gene TRBJ2-7, with 9 nucleotides matching TRBD2. J gave up 3 bases and V 7 bases, and 7 bases lay outside the gene matches. This CDR3 comprises 14 residues. CDR3 nucleotides: TGTGCCAGCACCGGTAGCGGGAGCGGCTACGAGCAGTACTTC. This codes for CASTGSGSGYEQYF.

This clonotype came up many times. This beta chain slipped into a library made for alpha chains as a stray read, so its size is not meaningful. CDR3 in DNA: TGTGCCAGCAGCCCCTCCGGGACAGGGGATACCGGGGAGCTGTTTTTT. It yields the protein CASSPSGTGDTGELFF. The rearrangement uses TRBV13 and TRBJ2-2; 10 nucleotides align to TRBD1. The CDR3 sequence is 16 residues long. The junction had 8 bases not matched to a gene; V was cut back by 5 bases and J by 5 bases. Germline V gives CDR1 PRHDT, CDR2 FYEKMQ (reference sequence).